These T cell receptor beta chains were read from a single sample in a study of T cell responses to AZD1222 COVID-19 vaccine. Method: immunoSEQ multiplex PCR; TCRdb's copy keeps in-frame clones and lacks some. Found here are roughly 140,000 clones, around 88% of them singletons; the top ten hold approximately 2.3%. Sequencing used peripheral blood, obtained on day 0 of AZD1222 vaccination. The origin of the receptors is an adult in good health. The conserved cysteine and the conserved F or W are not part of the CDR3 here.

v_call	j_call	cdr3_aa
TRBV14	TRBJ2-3	ASSPFLGDTQY
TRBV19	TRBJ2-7	ASSRGWNYEQY
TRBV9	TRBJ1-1	ASSSDWGEAF
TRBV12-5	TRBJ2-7	ASGWGLGRDNHEQY
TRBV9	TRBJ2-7	ASSVGGLGYEQY
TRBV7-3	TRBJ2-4	ASSPVGNRGQGNAKNIQY
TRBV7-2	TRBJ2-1	ASSLVGATSYNEQF
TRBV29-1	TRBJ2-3	SGGGLAGFNRGDTQY
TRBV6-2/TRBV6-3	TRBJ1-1	ASSYLDRGLSRNTEAF
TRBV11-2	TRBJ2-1	ASSSYEQF
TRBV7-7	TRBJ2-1	ASSTRSPTSGGLSEQF
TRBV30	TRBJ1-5	AWGLGNDQPQH
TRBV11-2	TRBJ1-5	ASSYGQGPLSAQH
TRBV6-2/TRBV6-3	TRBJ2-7	ASSYRDYSYEQY
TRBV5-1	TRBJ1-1	ASAGGFMNTEAF
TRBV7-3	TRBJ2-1	ASSQIKRGRGDNEQF
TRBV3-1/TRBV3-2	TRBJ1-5	ASRRDRGRRSQPQH
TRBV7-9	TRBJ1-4	ASSLGFREKLF
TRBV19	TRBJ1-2	ASSIARRSNYGYT
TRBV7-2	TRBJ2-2	ASSLALAGGGTGELF
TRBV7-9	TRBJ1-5	ASSPGTLGSQPQH
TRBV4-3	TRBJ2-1	ASSQDWSSYNEQF
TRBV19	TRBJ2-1	ASSIPLRQF